The 11 T cell receptor beta chains below come from one sample, sequenced in a study of sequential checkpoint blockade in melanoma (dated by TCRdb to between 2018 and 2021). Libraries were built with the immunoSEQ multiplex PCR assay. TCRdb holds this immuneACCESS table with in-frame rearrangements only. Some clones are missing; in checked studies, unresolved V genes explain under half, and the rest has no known cause. The sample table shows approximately 23,000 clones, and around 75% are seen once. The ten most abundant clones make up around 25% of the sample. The treatment or condition tag for this specimen amounts to: randomized to nivolumab then ipilimumab (arm A) or the reverse (arm B). The sample in question was CD8+ T cells sorted from blood (inferred from file names), obtained from a patient given nivolumab and ipilimumab in sequence. These receptors originate from a human donor with melanoma.

This chain connects TRBV9 to TRBJ2-7; the match to TRBD1 covers 12 bases. The CDR3 runs to 15 residues. The ends lost 4 bases at V and 7 bases at J; junction bases unmatched: 9. Germline CDR1 SGDLS, CDR2 YYNGEE. The CDR3 region has the DNA TGTGCCAGCAGCCCGACCGGGACAGGGGGCTCTGAGCAGTACTTC. Translating it yields CASSPTGTGGSEQYF.

The rearrangement joins TRBV7-8 to TRBJ2-5; 14 bases match TRBD2. After removal of 5 bases from V and 5 bases from J, the junction contained 7 bases not matched to a gene. Germline V CDR1 and CDR2: SGHVS, FQNEAQ. This CDR3 is built from 16 residues. CDR3 in DNA: TGTGCCAGCAGCCCGACTAGCGGGAGGGCCGGGGAGACCCAGTACTTC. Translation gives CASSPTSGRAGETQYF.

CDR3 in DNA: TGTGCCAGCAGTTTATTGAGCTCTGGAAACACCATATATTTT. Translating it yields CASSLLSSGNTIYF. The genes are TRBV28 and TRBJ1-3; D is unresolved. V was cut by 1 base and J by 0 bases, with 4 bases left in between. Germline V gene data show CDR1 as MDHEN and CDR2 as SYDVKM. The CDR3 consists of 14 residues. Full variable domain (missing parts from reference TRBV28 and TRBJ1-3): DVKVTQSSRYLVKRTGEKVFLECVQDMDHENMFWYRQDPGLGLRLIYFSYDVKMKEKGDIPEGYSVSREKKERFSLILESASTNQTSMYLCASSLLSSGNTIYFGEGSWLTVV.

In its sample, this clone was seen a few times. CDR3 sequence: CASSPSGTGAWEQFF. CDR3 DNA sequence: TGTGCCAGCAGTCCATCCGGGACAGGAGCTTGGGAGCAGTTCTTC. This chain connects TRBV27 to TRBJ2-1; TRBD1 matches 8 bases. This CDR3 contains 15 residues. J was trimmed by 10 bases and V by 5 bases; bases with no gene match: 13. Per germline, CDR1 MNHEY and CDR2 SMNVEV (reference sequence).

The chain combines TRBV9 with TRBJ2-1; maybe TRBD1 (6 bases). The CDR3 is 20 residues long. Germline V CDR1 and CDR2: SGDLS, YYNGEE. The V gene lost 3 bases and the J gene lost 4 bases, with 29 bases spanning the gap. The chain's CDR3 is CASSAGQFRGGGGGYNEQFF. As DNA, the CDR3 is TGTGCCAGCAGCGCAGGACAGTTCCGTGGGGGTGGCGGAGGTTACAATGAGCAGTTCTTC.

This chain connects TRBV27 to TRBJ1-2; D might be TRBD1 (6 bases). CDR1 and CDR2 (germline): MNHEY, SMNVEV (reference sequence). The V end was cut by 4 bases, the J end by 4 bases, with 13 bases between. There are 14 residues in the CDR3. This CDR3 reads CASSSDSFTYGYTF. Written as DNA, the CDR3 is TGTGCCAGCAGTTCGGACAGCTTTACCTATGGCTACACCTTC.

This rearrangement joins TRBV30 to TRBJ1-1; possible D gene TRBD1, 6 bases. The CDR3 contains 13 residues. Per germline, CDR1 GTSNPN and CDR2 SVGIG (reference sequence). With 0 bases removed from V and 7 bases from J, the gap between germline ends came to 12 bases. CDR3 region: CAWSVMAGDEAFF. The CDR3 bases are TGTGCCTGGAGTGTAATGGCAGGGGATGAAGCTTTCTTT. Combining the CDR3 with reference TRBV30 and TRBJ1-1 gives the whole variable domain SQTIHQWPATLVQPVGSPLSLECTVEGTSNPNLYWYRQAAGRGLQLLFYSVGIGQISSEVPQNLSASRPQDRQFILSSKKLLLSDSGFYLCAWSVMAGDEAFFGQGTRLTVV.

The gene calls are TRBV5-4 and TRBJ1-2; 7 bases fit TRBD1. Germline CDR1 reads SGHNT; CDR2 reads YYREEE (reference sequence). V shed 3 bases, J shed 4 bases, and the junction held 3 bases outside the gene matches. The CDR3 length is 13 residues. CDR3 coding DNA: TGTGCCAGCAGCTCGGGACAGATCTATGGCTACACCTTC. This codes for CASSSGQIYGYTF. Combining the CDR3 with reference TRBV5-4 and TRBJ1-2 gives the whole variable domain ETGVTQSPTHLIKTRGQQVTLRCSSQSGHNTVSWYQQALGQGPQFIFQYYREEENGRGNFPPRFSGLQFPNYSSELNVNALELDDSALYLCASSSGQIYGYTFGSGTRLTVV.

The V and J genes are TRBV4-1 and TRBJ2-3; 12 bases line up with TRBD2. V lost 4 bases and J lost 7; bases outside the gene matches: 6. The CDR3 length is 15 residues. CDR1 and CDR2 from the germline V gene are MGHRA and YSYEKL. This CDR3 reads CASSRASGGAYTQYF. DNA for the CDR3: TGCGCCAGCAGCCGAGCTAGCGGGGGGGCCTATACGCAGTATTTT.

This chain links TRBV6-5 with TRBJ2-2; D may be TRBD1 (6 bases). V was clipped by 5 bases and J by 8 bases, with 12 bases between them. The CDR3 loop spans 13 amino acids. Germline lookup yields CDR1 MNHEY and CDR2 SVGAGI. This CDR3 reads CASSPPDRGELFF. The CDR3 bases are TGTGCCAGCAGTCCTCCCGACAGGGGGGAGCTGTTTTTT.

This sequence joins TRBV19 and TRBJ1-1; D possibly corresponds to TRBD1 (6 bases). Trimming cost V 3 bases and J 4 bases, with 12 bases left between them. The CDR3 has 14 residues. Germline V CDR1 and CDR2: LNHDA, SQIVND (reference sequence). As DNA, the CDR3 is TGTGCCAGTAGTATTATGGGGGCAGGCACTGAAGCTTTCTTT. The encoded protein is CASSIMGAGTEAFF.